A selection of T cell receptor beta chains follows, all from one sample in a study of blood T cell repertoires in COVID-19. The repertoire was sequenced with immunoSEQ multiplex PCR; TCRdb's copy has only in-frame clones and lacks some. The sample records about 51,000 clones, 86% being singletons. Sequenced: peripheral blood. Receptors originate from a man in his 60s with acute or convalescent COVID-19. Both conserved end residues are part of each CDR3. The D gene is left open where the match is weak.

D gene	V gene	J gene	CDR3 length	CDR3 DNA	CDR3 protein
.	TRBV7-6	TRBJ1-1	13	TGTGCCAGCAGCTTATCATTGGAGACTGAAGCTTTCTTT	CASSLSLETEAFF
.	TRBV5-5	TRBJ1-1	15	TGTGCCAGCAGCTTGGTTCCCGCCTCAGACACTGAAGCTTTCTTT	CASSLVPASDTEAFF
.	TRBV5-1	TRBJ2-6	16	TGCGCCAGCAGCTCAAACAGGAATTCTGGGGCCAACGTCCTGACTTTC	CASSSNRNSGANVLTF
.	TRBV12-5	TRBJ2-3	13	TGTGCTAGTGGTTTTACAGAAACAGATACGCAGTATTTT	CASGFTETDTQYF
TRBD1	TRBV19	TRBJ1-5	18	TGTGCCAGTAGTATAGCCGGGGGGCGACAGGGGAGCAATCAGCCCCAGCATTTT	CASSIAGGRQGSNQPQHF
TRBD1	TRBV6-5	TRBJ1-5	15	TGTGCCAGCAGTTACTCGAGAACAGGGGGCCAGCCCCAGCATTTT	CASSYSRTGGQPQHF
TRBD1	TRBV9	TRBJ1-1	16	TGTGCCAGCAGCCCCGGGGTGGGACAGGGGGGAACTGAAGCTTTCTTT	CASSPGVGQGGTEAFF
TRBD1	TRBV18	TRBJ1-1	15	TGTGCCAGCTCACCGACAGGGGGGACGGGGACTGAAGCTTTCTTT	CASSPTGGTGTEAFF
TRBD1	TRBV7-8	TRBJ1-5	18	TGTGCCAGCAGCTCGTTCGGGGCGGGACAGGCCTTTAATCAGCCCCAGCATTTT	CASSSFGAGQAFNQPQHF
TRBD1	TRBV11-2	TRBJ1-2	15	TGTGCCAGCAGCTTCGGACAGGGGCGAGTCTATGGCTACACCTTC	CASSFGQGRVYGYTF